The present TCR beta chain was sequenced within a study of Graves' ophthalmopathy and Graves' hyperthyroidism. There are 13 residues in the CDR3. V lost 3 bases, J lost 8 bases, and 12 bases lay in between. The germline CDR1 and CDR2 sequences are KGHDR and SFDVKD. As the template, RNA transcripts were used to amplify TCR beta CDR3 regions. HTBI primers were employed in first-round RT-PCR, then a second-round multiplex PCR followed. TCRdb analysed the multiplex PCR reads with MiXCR anew, one entry per CDR3 protein. The sample includes 560,000 or so distinct CDR3 sequences, less than 40% of them seen just once.

The source of this sequence is an adult man with Graves' hyperthyroidism. The material sequenced was peripheral blood or thyroid tissue (not recorded which). V is TRBV24-1 and J is TRBJ1-1; D might be TRBD1 (5 bases). The CDR3 loop is CATSDAGTTEAFF. The CDR3 DNA follows: TGTGCCACCAGTGATGCCGGGACCACGGAAGCTTTCTTT.